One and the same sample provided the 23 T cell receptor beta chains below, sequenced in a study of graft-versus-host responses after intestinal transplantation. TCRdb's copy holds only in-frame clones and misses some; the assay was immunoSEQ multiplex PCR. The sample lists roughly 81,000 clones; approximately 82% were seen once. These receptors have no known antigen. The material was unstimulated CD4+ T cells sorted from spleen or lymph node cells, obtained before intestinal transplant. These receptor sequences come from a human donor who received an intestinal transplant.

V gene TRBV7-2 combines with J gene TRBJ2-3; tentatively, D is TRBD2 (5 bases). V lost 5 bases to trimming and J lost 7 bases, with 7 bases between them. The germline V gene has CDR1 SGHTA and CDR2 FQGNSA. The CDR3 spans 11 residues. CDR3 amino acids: CASSAGNTQYF. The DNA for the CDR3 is TGTGCCAGCAGCGCCGGGAATACGCAGTATTTT.

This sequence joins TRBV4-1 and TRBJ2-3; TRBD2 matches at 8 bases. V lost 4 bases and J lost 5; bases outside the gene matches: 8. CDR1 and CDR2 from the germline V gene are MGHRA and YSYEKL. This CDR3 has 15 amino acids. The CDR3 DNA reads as TGCGCCAGCAGCCTAGGACTAGCTTTTATAGATACGCAGTATTTT. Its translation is CASSLGLAFIDTQYF.

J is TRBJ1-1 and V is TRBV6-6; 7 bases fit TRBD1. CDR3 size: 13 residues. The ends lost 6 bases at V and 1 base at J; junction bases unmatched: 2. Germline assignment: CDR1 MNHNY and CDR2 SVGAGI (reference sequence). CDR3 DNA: TGTGCCAGCAGCGACAGGGAGAACACTGAAGCTTTCTTT. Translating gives CASSDRENTEAFF.

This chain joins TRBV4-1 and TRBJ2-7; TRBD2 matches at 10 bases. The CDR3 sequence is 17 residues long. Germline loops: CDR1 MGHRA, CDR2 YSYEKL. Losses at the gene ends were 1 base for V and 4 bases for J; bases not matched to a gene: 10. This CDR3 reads CASSQVISGRARYEQYF. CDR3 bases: TGCGCCAGCAGCCAAGTTATAAGCGGGAGGGCTAGGTACGAGCAGTACTTC.

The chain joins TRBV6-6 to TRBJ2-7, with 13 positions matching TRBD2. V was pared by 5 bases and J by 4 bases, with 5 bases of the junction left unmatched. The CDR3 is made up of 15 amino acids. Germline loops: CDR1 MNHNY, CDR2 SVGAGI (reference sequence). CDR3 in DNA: TGTGCCAGCAGTCTCCGGACTAGCGGGAGTTACGAGCAGTACTTC. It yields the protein CASSLRTSGSYEQYF.

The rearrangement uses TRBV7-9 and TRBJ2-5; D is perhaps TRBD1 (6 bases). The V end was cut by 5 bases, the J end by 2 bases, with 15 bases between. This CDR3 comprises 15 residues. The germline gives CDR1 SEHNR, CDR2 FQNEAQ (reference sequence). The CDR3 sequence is CASSGGRQGQETQYF. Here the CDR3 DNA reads TGTGCCAGCAGCGGGGGCAGGCAGGGGCAAGAGACCCAGTACTTC.

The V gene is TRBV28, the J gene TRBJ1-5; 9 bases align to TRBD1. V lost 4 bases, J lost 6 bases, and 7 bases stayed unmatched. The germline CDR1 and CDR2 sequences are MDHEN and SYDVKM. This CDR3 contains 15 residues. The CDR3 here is CASSSTGTGFQPQHF. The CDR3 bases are TGTGCCAGCAGTTCTACCGGGACAGGGTTTCAGCCCCAGCATTTT.

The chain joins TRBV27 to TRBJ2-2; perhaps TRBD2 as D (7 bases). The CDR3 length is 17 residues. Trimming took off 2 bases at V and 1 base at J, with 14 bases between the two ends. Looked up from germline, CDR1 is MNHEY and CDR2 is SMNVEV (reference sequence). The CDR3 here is CASSLRGGALNTGELFF. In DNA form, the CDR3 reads TGTGCCAGCAGTTTAAGGGGGGGTGCCCTGAACACCGGGGAGCTGTTTTTT.

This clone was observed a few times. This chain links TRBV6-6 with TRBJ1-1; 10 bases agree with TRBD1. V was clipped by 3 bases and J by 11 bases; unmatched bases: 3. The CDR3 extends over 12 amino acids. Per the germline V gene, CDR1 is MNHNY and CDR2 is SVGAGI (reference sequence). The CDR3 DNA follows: TGTGCCAGCAGTTATGGGACAGGGGCCGCTTTCTTT. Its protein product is CASSYGTGAAFF.

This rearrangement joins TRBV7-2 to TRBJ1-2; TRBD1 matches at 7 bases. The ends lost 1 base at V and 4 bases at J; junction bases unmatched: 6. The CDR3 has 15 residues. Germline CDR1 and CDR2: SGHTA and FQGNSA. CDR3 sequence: CASSLGNDRVYGYTF. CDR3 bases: TGTGCCAGCAGCTTAGGAAATGACAGGGTCTATGGCTACACCTTC.

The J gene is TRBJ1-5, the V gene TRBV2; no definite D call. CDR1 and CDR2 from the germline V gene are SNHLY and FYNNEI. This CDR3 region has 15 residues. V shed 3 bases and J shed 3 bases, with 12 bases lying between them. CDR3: CASSDRQLANQPQHF. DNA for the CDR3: TGTGCCAGCAGTGATCGGCAGCTAGCCAATCAGCCCCAGCATTTT.

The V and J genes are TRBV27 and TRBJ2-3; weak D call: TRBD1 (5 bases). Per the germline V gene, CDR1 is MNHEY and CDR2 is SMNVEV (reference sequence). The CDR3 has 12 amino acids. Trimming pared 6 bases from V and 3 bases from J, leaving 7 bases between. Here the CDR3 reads CASRGRTDTQYF. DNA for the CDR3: TGTGCCAGCAGGGGGCGGACAGATACGCAGTATTTT.

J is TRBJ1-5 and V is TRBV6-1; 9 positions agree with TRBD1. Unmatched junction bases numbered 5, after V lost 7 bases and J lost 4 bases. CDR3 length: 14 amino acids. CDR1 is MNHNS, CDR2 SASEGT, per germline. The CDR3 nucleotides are TGTGCCAGCATGAAGGGACAGGGTAATCAGCCCCAGCATTTT. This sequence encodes CASMKGQGNQPQHF.

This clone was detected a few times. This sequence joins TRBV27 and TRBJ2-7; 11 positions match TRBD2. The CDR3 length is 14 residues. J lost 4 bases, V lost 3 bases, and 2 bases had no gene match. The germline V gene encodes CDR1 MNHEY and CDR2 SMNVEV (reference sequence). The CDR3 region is CASSLVAGGYEQYF. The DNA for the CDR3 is TGTGCCAGCAGTTTGGTAGCGGGAGGGTACGAGCAGTACTTC.

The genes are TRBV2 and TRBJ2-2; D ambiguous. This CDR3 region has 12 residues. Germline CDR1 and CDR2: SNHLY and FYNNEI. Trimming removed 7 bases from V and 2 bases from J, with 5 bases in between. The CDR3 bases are TGTGCCAGCACCCTTAACACCGGGGAGCTGTTTTTT. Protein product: CASTLNTGELFF.

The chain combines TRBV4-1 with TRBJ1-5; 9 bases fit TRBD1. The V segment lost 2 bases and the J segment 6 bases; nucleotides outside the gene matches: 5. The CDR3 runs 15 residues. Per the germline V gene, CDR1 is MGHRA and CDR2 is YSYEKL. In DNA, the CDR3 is TGCGCCAGCAGCCAAACGACAGGGGGGCCTCAGCCCCAGCATTTT. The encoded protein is CASSQTTGGPQPQHF.

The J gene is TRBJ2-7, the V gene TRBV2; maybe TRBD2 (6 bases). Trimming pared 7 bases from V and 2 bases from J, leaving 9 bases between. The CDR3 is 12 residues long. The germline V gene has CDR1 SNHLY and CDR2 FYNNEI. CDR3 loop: CASKRLAYEQYF. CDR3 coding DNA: TGTGCCAGCAAGAGACTAGCCTACGAGCAGTACTTC.

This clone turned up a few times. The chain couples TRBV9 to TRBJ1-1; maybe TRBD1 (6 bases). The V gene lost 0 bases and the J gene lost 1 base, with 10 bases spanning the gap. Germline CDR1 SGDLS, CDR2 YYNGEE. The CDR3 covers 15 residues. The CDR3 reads CASSVAGETNTEAFF. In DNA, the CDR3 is TGTGCCAGCAGCGTAGCAGGGGAGACGAACACTGAAGCTTTCTTT.

The DNA for the CDR3 is TGTGCCAGCAGCAAGACTAGGGGCTACACCTTC. Protein sequence: CASSKTRGYTF. V gene TRBV28 combines with J gene TRBJ1-2; the D is unclear. The CDR3 extends over 11 amino acids. In germline, CDR1 is MDHEN, CDR2 SYDVKM. Trimming left V 6 bases short and J 8 bases short, with 10 bases between.

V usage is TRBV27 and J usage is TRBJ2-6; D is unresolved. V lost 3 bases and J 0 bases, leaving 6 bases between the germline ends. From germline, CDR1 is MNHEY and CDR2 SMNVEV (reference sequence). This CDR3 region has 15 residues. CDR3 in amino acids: CASSFLSSGANVLTF. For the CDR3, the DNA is TGTGCCAGCAGTTTCCTAAGCTCTGGGGCCAACGTCCTGACTTTC.

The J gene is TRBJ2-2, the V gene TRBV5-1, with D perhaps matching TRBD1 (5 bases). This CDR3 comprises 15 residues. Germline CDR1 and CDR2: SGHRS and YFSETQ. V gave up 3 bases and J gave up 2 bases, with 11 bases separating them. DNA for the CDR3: TGCGCCAGCAGCTCGCAAACAGGAAACACCGGGGAGCTGTTTTTT. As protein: CASSSQTGNTGELFF. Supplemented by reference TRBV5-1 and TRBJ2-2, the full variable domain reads KAGVTQTPRYLIKTRGQQVTLSCSPISGHRSVSWYQQTPGQGLQFLFEYFSETQRNKGNFPGRFSGRQFSNSRSEMNVSTLELGDSALYLCASSSQTGNTGELFFGEGSRLTVL.

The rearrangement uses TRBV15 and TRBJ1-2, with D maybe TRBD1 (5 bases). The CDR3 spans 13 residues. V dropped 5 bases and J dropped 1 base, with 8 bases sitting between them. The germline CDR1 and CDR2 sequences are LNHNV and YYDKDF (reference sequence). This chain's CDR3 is CATSEDINYGYTF. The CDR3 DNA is TGTGCCACCAGCGAGGACATTAACTATGGCTACACCTTC.

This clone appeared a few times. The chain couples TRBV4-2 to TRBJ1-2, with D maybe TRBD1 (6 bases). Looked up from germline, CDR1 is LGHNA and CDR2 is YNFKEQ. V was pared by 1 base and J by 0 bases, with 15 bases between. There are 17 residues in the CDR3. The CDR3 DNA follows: TGTGCCAGCAGCCAAGGGACAGCTCTGGAGGCTAACTATGGCTACACCTTC. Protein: CASSQGTALEANYGYTF.